The 6 T cell receptor beta chains in this list originate from one sample, sequenced in a study of T-cell reconstitution after alpha-beta-depleted transplantation in children. Unique molecular identifiers were built into the TCRbeta library. One entry per CDR3 protein results from TCRdb running MiXCR on the PCR reads. The table has some 310,000 distinct CDR3 sequences, around 25% seen once. Here the sequenced sample was PBMCs, mostly from graft donor cells, taken 180 days after TCRalphabeta/CD19-depleted stem cell transplant. These TCRs come from a male patient under 18 who had a stem cell transplant for acute lymphoblastic leukemia, so the T cells may come from the graft donor.

J is TRBJ2-1 and V is TRBV7-7, with D perhaps matching TRBD2 (5 bases). The V gene lost 5 bases and the J gene lost 7 bases, with 12 bases spanning the gap. This CDR3 comprises 13 residues. Germline V gives CDR1 SSHAT, CDR2 FNYEAQ (reference sequence). In DNA form, the CDR3 reads TGTGCCAGCAGCGCCTCCGGGGAAAATGAGCAGTTCTTC. Residues: CASSASGENEQFF. Variable domain in full (rest from reference TRBV7-7 and TRBJ2-1): GAGVSQSPRYKVTKRGQDVTLRCDPISSHATLYWYQQALGQGPEFLTYFNYEAQPDKSGLPSDRFSAERPEGSISTLTIQRTEQRDSAMYRCASSASGENEQFFGPGTRLTVL.

This clonotype was seen only once. Here the CDR3 reads CSASPSGLPWSQPQHF. CDR3 coding DNA: TGCAGTGCTAGTCCCTCGGGCCTTCCATGGAGTCAGCCCCAGCATTTT. The J gene is TRBJ1-5, the V gene TRBV20-1; D gene uncertain. Trimming removed 3 bases from V and 6 bases from J, with 21 bases in between. The CDR3 loop spans 16 amino acids. Germline loops: CDR1 DFQATT, CDR2 SNEGSKA (reference sequence).

The chain couples TRBV6-1 to TRBJ2-1, with 10 bases lining up with TRBD2. The V gene's germline CDR1 is MNHNS and CDR2 SASEGT. V dropped 2 bases and J dropped 4; count of bases not matched to a gene: 8. The CDR3 totals 17 residues. The CDR3 reads CASSEHRSSGGYNEQFF. For the CDR3, the DNA is TGTGCCAGCAGTGAACACAGATCTAGCGGGGGATACAATGAGCAGTTCTTC.

This chain uses TRBV5-1 with TRBJ2-5; TRBD1 matches at 7 bases. The CDR3 length is 18 residues. The germline V gene encodes CDR1 SGHRS and CDR2 YFSETQ. The J segment lost 0 bases and the V segment lost 4 bases, leaving 15 bases of the junction unmatched. The CDR3 loop is CASSLRDRAYENQETQYF. The DNA for the CDR3 is TGCGCCAGCAGCCTGAGGGACAGAGCATATGAAAACCAAGAGACCCAGTACTTC. The full variable domain, rest sourced from reference TRBV5-1 and TRBJ2-5, is KAGVTQTPRYLIKTRGQQVTLSCSPISGHRSVSWYQQTPGQGLQFLFEYFSETQRNKGNFPGRFSGRQFSNSRSEMNVSTLELGDSALYLCASSLRDRAYENQETQYFGPGTRLLVL.

This chain connects TRBV3-1 to TRBJ1-2; D ambiguous. V lost 4 bases to trimming and J lost 6 bases, with 15 bases between them. CDR1 and CDR2 (germline): LGHDT, YNNKEL (reference sequence). The CDR3 contains 14 residues. The CDR3 region is CASSPGMIVNGYTF. CDR3 sequence (DNA): TGTGCCAGCAGCCCCGGAATGATTGTTAATGGCTACACCTTC.

This clonotype came up a few times. V gene TRBV20-1 combines with J gene TRBJ1-1; TRBD1 aligns across 8 bases. Trimming removed 3 bases from V and 10 bases from J; junction bases left unmatched: 10. This CDR3 contains 13 residues. The germline V gene has CDR1 DFQATT and CDR2 SNEGSKA (reference sequence). The CDR3 sequence is CSASPGGGYAAFF. CDR3 in DNA: TGCAGTGCTAGCCCAGGGGGCGGGTATGCAGCTTTCTTT.